The TCR beta chain described here comes from a study of early T cells in non-severe SARS-CoV-2 infection. The wider study: It was bulk RNA from unsorted whole blood that was sequenced, and the chains were unpaired. Study findings and constraints: Anti-spike CD8 responses were favored by VDJdb matching, which missed private and CD4 specificities.

Each CDR3 protein is one row after TCRdb ran MiXCR on the 5' RACE reads. The sample has 75,000 to 100,000 distinct CDR3 sequences; 16% are singletons. V lost 6 bases and J lost 5; bases outside the gene matches: 6. The V gene's germline CDR1 is SEHNR and CDR2 FQNEAQ (reference sequence). There are 13 residues in the CDR3. Comments on this clonotype: Its cognate antigen is unknown.

This TCR was recovered from an adult who was a healthcare worker with PCR-confirmed SARS-CoV-2 infection or an uninfected control (not recorded which). Sample: whole blood. V and J are TRBV7-9 and TRBJ2-7, with 8 bases lining up with TRBD1. The CDR3 sequence is CASRRTGSDEQYF. The DNA of the CDR3 is TGTGCCAGCAGAAGGACAGGGTCGGACGAGCAGTACTTC.